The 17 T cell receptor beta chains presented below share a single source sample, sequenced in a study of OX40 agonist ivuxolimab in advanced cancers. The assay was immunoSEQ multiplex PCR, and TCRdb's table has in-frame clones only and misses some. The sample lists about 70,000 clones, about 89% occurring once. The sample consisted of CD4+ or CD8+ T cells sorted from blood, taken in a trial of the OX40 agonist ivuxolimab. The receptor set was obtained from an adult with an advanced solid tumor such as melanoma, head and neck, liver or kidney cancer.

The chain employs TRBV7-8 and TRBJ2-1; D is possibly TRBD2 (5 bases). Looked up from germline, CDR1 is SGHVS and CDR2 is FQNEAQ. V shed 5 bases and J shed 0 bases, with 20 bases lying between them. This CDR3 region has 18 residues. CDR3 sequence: CASSPYALVISSYNEQFF. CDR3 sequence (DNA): TGTGCCAGCAGCCCATATGCACTAGTGATAAGCTCCTACAATGAGCAGTTCTTC. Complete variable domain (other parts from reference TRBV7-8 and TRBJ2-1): GAGVSQSPRYKVAKRGQDVALRCDPISGHVSLFWYQQALGQGPEFLTYFQNEAQLDKSGLPSDRFFAERPEGSVSTLKIQRTQQEDSAVYLCASSPYALVISSYNEQFFGPGTRLTVL.

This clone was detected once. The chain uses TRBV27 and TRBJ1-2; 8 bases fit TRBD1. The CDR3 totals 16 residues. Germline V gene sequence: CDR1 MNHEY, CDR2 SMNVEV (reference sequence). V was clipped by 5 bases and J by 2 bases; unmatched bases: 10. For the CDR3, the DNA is TGTGCCAGCAGTCCTCGGACAGGGACGGCGAACTATGGCTACACCTTC. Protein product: CASSPRTGTANYGYTF.

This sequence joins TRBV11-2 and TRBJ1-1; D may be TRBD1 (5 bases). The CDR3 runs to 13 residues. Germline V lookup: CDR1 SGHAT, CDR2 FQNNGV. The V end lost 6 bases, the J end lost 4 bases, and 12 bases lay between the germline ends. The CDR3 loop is CASSHGGGTEAFF. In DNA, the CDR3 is TGTGCCAGCAGTCACGGGGGAGGCACTGAAGCTTTCTTT.

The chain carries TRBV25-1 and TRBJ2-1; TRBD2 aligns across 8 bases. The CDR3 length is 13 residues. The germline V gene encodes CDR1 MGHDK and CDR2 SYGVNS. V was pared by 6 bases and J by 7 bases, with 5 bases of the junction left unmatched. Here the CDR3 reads CASRERELNEQFF. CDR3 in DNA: TGTGCCAGCAGAGAGCGGGAGTTAAATGAGCAGTTCTTC.

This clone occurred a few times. CDR3 nucleotide sequence: TGCGCCAGCAGCCACATAGCGGGAGTTGGGGCCAACGTCCTGACTTTC. It encodes CASSHIAGVGANVLTF. V usage is TRBV4-1 and J usage is TRBJ2-6; 9 bases align to TRBD2. J was trimmed by 3 bases and V by 3 bases; bases with no gene match: 3. From germline, CDR1 is MGHRA and CDR2 YSYEKL. The CDR3 runs 16 residues.

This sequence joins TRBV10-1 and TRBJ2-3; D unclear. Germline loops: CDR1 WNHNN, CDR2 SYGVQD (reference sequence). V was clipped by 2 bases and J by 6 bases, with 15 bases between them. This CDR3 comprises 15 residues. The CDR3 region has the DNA TGCGCCAGCAGTGAGAGGGCGGTTTCGCTGGATACGCAGTATTTT. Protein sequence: CASSERAVSLDTQYF.

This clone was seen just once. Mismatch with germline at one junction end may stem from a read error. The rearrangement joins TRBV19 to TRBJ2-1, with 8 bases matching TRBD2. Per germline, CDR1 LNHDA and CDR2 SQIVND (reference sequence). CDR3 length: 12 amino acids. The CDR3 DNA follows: TGTGCCAGTAGTATGGTAGCGGGAACGCCCCTCTTC. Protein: CASSMVAGTPLF.

The CDR3 here is CASSWAGTGGYEQYF. CDR3 coding DNA: TGTGCCAGCAGCTGGGCGGGCACCGGGGGCTACGAGCAGTACTTC. This rearrangement joins TRBV5-4 to TRBJ2-7; tentative D call: TRBD2 (6 bases). This CDR3 contains 15 residues. The germline CDR1 and CDR2 sequences are SGHNT and YYREEE (reference sequence). The V end lost 3 bases, the J end lost 3 bases, and 16 bases lay between the germline ends.

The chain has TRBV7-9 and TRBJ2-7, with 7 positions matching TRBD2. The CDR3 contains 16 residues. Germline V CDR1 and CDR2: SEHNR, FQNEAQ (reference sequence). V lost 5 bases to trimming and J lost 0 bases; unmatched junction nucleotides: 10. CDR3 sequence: CASSPATAGSSYEQYF. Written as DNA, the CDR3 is TGTGCCAGCAGCCCGGCCACAGCGGGAAGCTCCTACGAGCAGTACTTC.

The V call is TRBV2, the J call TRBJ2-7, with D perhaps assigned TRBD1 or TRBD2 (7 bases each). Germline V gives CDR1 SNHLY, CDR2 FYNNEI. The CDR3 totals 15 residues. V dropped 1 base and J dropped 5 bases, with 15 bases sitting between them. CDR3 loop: CASSEVYAGGDEQYF. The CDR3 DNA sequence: TGTGCCAGCAGTGAAGTTTACGCAGGGGGGGACGAGCAGTACTTC.

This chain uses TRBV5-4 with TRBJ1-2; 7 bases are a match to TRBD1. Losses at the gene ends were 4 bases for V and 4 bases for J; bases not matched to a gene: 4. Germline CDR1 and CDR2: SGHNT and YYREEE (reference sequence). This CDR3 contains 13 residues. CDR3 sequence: CASSRGGLYGYTF. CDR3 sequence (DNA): TGTGCCAGCAGCCGAGGGGGCCTCTATGGCTACACCTTC.

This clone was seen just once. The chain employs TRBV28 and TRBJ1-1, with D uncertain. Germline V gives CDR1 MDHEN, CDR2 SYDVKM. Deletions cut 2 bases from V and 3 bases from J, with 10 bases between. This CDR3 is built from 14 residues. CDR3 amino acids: CASSLPSHDTEAFF. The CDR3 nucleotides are TGTGCCAGCAGTTTACCTTCCCACGACACTGAAGCTTTCTTT.

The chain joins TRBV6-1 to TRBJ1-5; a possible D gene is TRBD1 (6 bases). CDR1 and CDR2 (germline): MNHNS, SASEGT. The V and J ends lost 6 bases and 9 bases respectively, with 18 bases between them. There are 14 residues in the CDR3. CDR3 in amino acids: CASRNGQPEWPQHF. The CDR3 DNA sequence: TGTGCCAGCAGGAACGGACAGCCCGAATGGCCCCAGCATTTT.

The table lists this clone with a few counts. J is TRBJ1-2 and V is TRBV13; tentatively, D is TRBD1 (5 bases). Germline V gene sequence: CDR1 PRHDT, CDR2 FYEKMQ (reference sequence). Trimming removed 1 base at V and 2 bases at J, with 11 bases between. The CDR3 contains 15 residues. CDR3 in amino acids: CASSLALTANYGYTF. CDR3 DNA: TGTGCCAGCAGCTTAGCCCTGACAGCGAACTATGGCTACACCTTC. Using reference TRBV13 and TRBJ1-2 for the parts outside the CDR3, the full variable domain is AAGVIQSPRHLIKEKRETATLKCYPIPRHDTVYWYQQGPGQDPQFLISFYEKMQSDKGSIPDRFSAQQFSDYHSELNMSSLELGDSALYFCASSLALTANYGYTFGSGTRLTVV.

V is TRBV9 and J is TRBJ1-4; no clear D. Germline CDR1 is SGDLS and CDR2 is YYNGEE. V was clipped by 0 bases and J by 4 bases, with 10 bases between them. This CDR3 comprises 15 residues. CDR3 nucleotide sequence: TGTGCCAGCAGCGTAGAAGGAGGTCATAATGAAAAACTGTTTTTT. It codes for CASSVEGGHNEKLFF.

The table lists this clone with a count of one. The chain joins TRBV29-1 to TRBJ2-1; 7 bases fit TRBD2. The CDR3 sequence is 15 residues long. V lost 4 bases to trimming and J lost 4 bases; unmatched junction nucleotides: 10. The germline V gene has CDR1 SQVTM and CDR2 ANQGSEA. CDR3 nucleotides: TGCAGCGTTGTTCTAGCGGAGGGTTCGTACAATGAGCAGTTCTTC. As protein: CSVVLAEGSYNEQFF.

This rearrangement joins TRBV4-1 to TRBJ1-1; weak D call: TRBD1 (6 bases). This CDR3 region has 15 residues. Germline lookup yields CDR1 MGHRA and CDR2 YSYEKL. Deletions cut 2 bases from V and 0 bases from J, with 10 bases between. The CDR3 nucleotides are TGCGCCAGCAGCCAACTGACAGGAATGAACACTGAAGCTTTCTTT. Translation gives CASSQLTGMNTEAFF.